This is a list of T cell receptor beta chains from one sample in a study of blood T cell repertoires in COVID-19. Assay used: immunoSEQ multiplex PCR; TCRdb lists only in-frame clones, some missing. The sample holds 250,000 to 350,000 clones; about 87% are singletons and the top ten take approximately 6.5%. The material sequenced was peripheral blood. Source of these receptors: a woman aged 50 to 60 with COVID-19, enrolled during active disease. Each CDR3 is given with its conserved first and last residue. D genes are given only for firm matches. For some rows the clone size is stated as once, few or many, or as a class when expanded; others skip it.

CDR3 protein	clone size	D gene	V gene	J gene
CASSREDSVSYNEQFF	.	.	TRBV4-3	TRBJ2-1
CASSLVRVGEQYF	once	.	TRBV12-3/TRBV12-4	TRBJ2-7
CASALGGFEETQYF	.	TRBD2	TRBV5-1	TRBJ2-5
CASSLEGLAGGPGVYNEQFF	once	TRBD2	TRBV5-5	TRBJ2-1
CASSLAGGPNQPQHF	.	.	TRBV27	TRBJ1-5
CASSDSVWMAAIYEQYF	.	.	TRBV6-4	TRBJ2-7
CASSTGQALEQYF	.	.	TRBV6-2/TRBV6-3	TRBJ2-7
CAISPTGGSFNEQYF	.	TRBD2	TRBV10-3	TRBJ2-7
CASSPTGSYEQYF	.	.	TRBV19	TRBJ2-7
CASSWVSGTGEFRTDTQYF	.	TRBD1	TRBV5-1	TRBJ2-3
CASSFSTPYTEAFF	.	.	TRBV7-2	TRBJ1-1
CASSKGQREQETQYF	.	.	TRBV21-1	TRBJ2-5
CASSTGGGAYEQYF	few	.	TRBV7-2	TRBJ2-7
CATSDLRDTHQETQYF	.	.	TRBV24-1	TRBJ2-5
CASSEEGGDGYNEQFF	.	.	TRBV10-1	TRBJ2-1
CATSDFSTGELFF	.	.	TRBV24-1	TRBJ2-2
CAWSPRTGPRETQYF	.	TRBD1	TRBV30	TRBJ2-5
CASSFSRRQGRVQETQYF	.	TRBD1	TRBV11-3	TRBJ2-5
CASSQGGGVGTDTQYF	.	TRBD2	TRBV4-1	TRBJ2-3
CASSEFQDRVYGYTF	.	TRBD1	TRBV6-1	TRBJ1-2
CASSRGRTAEVYEQYF	once	.	TRBV4-1	TRBJ2-7
CASSLIGHLTF	.	.	TRBV19	TRBJ1-2
CASSIPGFEQYF	.	.	TRBV19	TRBJ2-7
CASSPRTGARSDTQYF	.	TRBD1	TRBV18	TRBJ2-3
CASSRTGGTYEQYF	.	TRBD1	TRBV4-1	TRBJ2-7
CASNPPGTSGNEQFF	.	TRBD2	TRBV28	TRBJ2-1
CAASSGLGQPQHF	.	.	TRBV6-5	TRBJ1-5
CATSRDRRASIHRTPSEPTDTQYF	.	.	TRBV15	TRBJ2-3
CASSFGAGGSYEQYF	.	TRBD1	TRBV7-2	TRBJ2-7
CASSLLGDRVSRGYTF	.	TRBD1	TRBV27	TRBJ1-2
CASSGRDGNTIYF	many	.	TRBV5-4	TRBJ1-3
CASTLTSGNHEQYF	.	TRBD2	TRBV19	TRBJ2-7
CASSEAQGVDTEAFF	.	TRBD1	TRBV9	TRBJ1-1
CASSLGRGLTEAFF	few	.	TRBV7-2	TRBJ1-1
CASRTVAGNTIYF	.	.	TRBV6-5	TRBJ1-3
CASSHTPEQYF	.	.	TRBV27	TRBJ2-7
CASSAVGQGLTGELFF	.	TRBD1	TRBV19	TRBJ2-2
CASSLRASEAFF	.	.	TRBV14	TRBJ1-1
CASSPGTGGAYEQYF	.	TRBD1	TRBV6-5	TRBJ2-7
CASSPPSRRDEQYF	.	.	TRBV18	TRBJ2-7
CASSPRGGRVNNEQFF	few	TRBD2	TRBV7-2	TRBJ2-1
CASSLWTTHTQYF	.	.	TRBV11-2	TRBJ2-3
CASIRQELSYEQYF	.	.	TRBV2	TRBJ2-7
CATSDSDLIGVPTEAFF	.	.	TRBV24-1	TRBJ1-1
CASNNRRETQYF	.	.	TRBV25-1	TRBJ2-5